This record concerns one T cell receptor beta chain sequence. This sample is part of a study of cytomegalovirus exposure and HLA in healthy donors. Nominal health characterized the donors when sampled, though unrecorded immune exposures were likely. 13 Jbeta primers and 60 Vbeta primers were used for the PCR. TCRdb's copy holds only in-frame clones and misses some; the assay was immunoSEQ multiplex PCR. The top ten hold approximately 6.3% of the sample, which has around 35,000 clones, 70% to 85% seen once. CDR1 and CDR2 (germline): SNHLY, FYNNEI. This CDR3 spans 14 amino acids. V lost 7 bases to trimming and J lost 4 bases; unmatched junction nucleotides: 3.

What was sequenced was PBMCs. The V gene is TRBV2, the J gene TRBJ2-1; 11 nucleotides align to TRBD2. This receptor was obtained from a man aged 30 to 45 in good health and CMV-seronegative. CDR3 residues: CASKGTSGYNEQFF. The CDR3 nucleotides are TGTGCCAGCAAGGGGACTAGCGGATACAATGAGCAGTTCTTC.